This record looks at one T cell receptor beta chain sequence and its context. What it binds is unknown. A read error is possible here, since a much larger clone lies one base away. This entry comes from a study of tumor and adjacent non-tumor tissue in lung cancer. General study points: Normal lung showed higher cumulative top 100 clone frequency than tumor. Significantly higher TCR diversity was found in tumor than normal lung.

This sample's RNA came from whole unsorted tissue. Between August and November 2014, newly diagnosed, chemotherapy-naive lung cancer patients underwent thoracic surgery in China. A modified ARM-PCR protocol with three rounds of nested PCR amplified TCRbeta. Using its own MiXCR run on the multiplex PCR reads, TCRdb lists one record per CDR3 protein. The top ten hold around 13% of the sample, which has 130,000 or so distinct CDR3 sequences, about 66% seen once. This sequence was found in a man in his thirties or forties with non-small cell lung cancer. The specimen was lung tumor tissue.

CDR3: CASSQGLGSEGPGTQYF. The CDR3 DNA is TGTGCCAGCAGCCAAGGCCTCGGTAGCGAGGGCCCAGGGACCCAGTACTTC. The chain couples TRBV4-2 to TRBJ2-5; possibly TRBD2 for D (5 bases). This CDR3 is built from 17 residues. Germline CDR1 and CDR2: LGHNA and YNFKEQ. V was pared by 1 base and J by 7 bases, with 22 bases between.